The entry below describes one T cell receptor (beta chain). Its antigen is undetermined. This sample is drawn from a study of T cell repertoires in cytomegalovirus infection. As for the study in general: Public TCR beta signatures provided an indication of both CMV infection and a matching HLA type.

Overall study findings and caveats: The cumulative frequency of public TCR beta families identified carriers of CMV plus the relevant HLA. Ex vivo, HLA-C-restricted CMV-specific TCR beta clonotypes prevailed over the rest of the response.

MiXCR, applied by TCRdb to the reads, yields one record per CDR3 protein. The sample records some 180,000 distinct CDR3 sequences, approximately 17% being singletons. This CDR3 contains 13 residues. V was pared by 5 bases and J by 10 bases, with 7 bases of the junction left unmatched. Germline CDR1 and CDR2: SGHVS and FNYEAQ. The chain uses TRBV7-6 and TRBJ2-1; 8 nucleotides agree with TRBD2. Sequenced material: CD8+ T cells from PBMCs. The receptor comes from a human donor in good health (CMV status not recorded). Some clones in this sample may be carry-over from other donors' samples. CDR3 nucleotides: TGTGCCAGCAGCGCCTCACTAGCGGTCGAGCAGTTCTTC. Protein: CASSASLAVEQFF.